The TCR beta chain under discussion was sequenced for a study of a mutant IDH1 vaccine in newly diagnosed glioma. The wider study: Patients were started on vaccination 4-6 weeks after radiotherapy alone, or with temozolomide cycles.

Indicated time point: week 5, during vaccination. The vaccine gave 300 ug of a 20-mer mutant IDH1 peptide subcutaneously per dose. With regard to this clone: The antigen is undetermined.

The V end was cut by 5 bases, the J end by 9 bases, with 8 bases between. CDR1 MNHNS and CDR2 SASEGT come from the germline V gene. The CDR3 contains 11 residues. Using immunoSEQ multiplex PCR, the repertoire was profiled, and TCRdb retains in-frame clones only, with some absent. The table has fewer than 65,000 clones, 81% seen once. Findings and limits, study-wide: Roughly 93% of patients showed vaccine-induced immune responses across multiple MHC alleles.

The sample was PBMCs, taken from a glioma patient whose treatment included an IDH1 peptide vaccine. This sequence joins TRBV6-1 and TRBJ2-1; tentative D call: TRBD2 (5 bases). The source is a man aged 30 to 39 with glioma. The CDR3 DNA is TGTGCCAGCAGTCACGGACTTGAGCAGTTCTTC. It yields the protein CASSHGLEQFF.